Listed below are T cell receptor beta chains from one sample, sequenced in a study of T cell responses to AZD1222 COVID-19 vaccine. Profiled with immunoSEQ multiplex PCR; TCRdb holds only in-frame clones, not every one. The table has roughly 180,000 clones, about 90% seen once. Sequencing used peripheral blood, obtained on day 0 of AZD1222 vaccination. These receptors were collected from an adult in good health. CDR3s include the opening cysteine and the closing phenylalanine or tryptophan. A D gene is named only where the DNA matches it firmly. Part of the rows lack a size; the others show once, few, many or a class for expanded clones.

>TRBV10-1|-|TRBD1|TRBJ1-1
CASSGQGRTEAFF
TGCGCCAGCAGTGGACAGGGGAGAACTGAAGCTTTCTTT
>TRBV13|-|-|TRBJ2-7
CASSSRHRDSYEQYF
TGTGCCAGCAGCTCAAGGCACAGGGATTCCTACGAGCAGTACTTC
>TRBV9|-|-|TRBJ1-6
CASSVGNSPLHF
TGTGCCAGCAGCGTAGGTAATTCACCCCTCCACTTT
>TRBV12-3/TRBV12-4|-|-|TRBJ1-2
CASSLTVDYGYTF
TGTGCCAGCAGTCTGACAGTCGACTATGGCTACACCTTC
>TRBV28|-|TRBD2|TRBJ2-7
CASSKGTSGRDEQYF
TGTGCCAGCAGTAAGGGGACTAGCGGGAGGGACGAGCAGTACTTC
>TRBV5-4|few|-|TRBJ1-6
CASSLSGRKNSPLHF
TGTGCCAGCAGCTTGTCAGGAAGGAAAAATTCACCCCTCCACTTT
>TRBV7-2|-|TRBD1|TRBJ1-6
CASSTRQGASYNSPLHF
TGTGCCAGCAGCACTCGACAGGGGGCCTCCTATAATTCACCCCTCCACTTT
>TRBV7-9|-|-|TRBJ2-3
CASSLIQGTDTQYF
TGTGCCAGCAGCCTGATACAGGGCACAGATACGCAGTATTTT
>TRBV4-3|-|-|TRBJ2-7
CASSQEHLRMAEQYF
TGCGCCAGCAGCCAAGAACATCTTCGGATGGCGGAGCAGTACTTC
>TRBV6-1|-|TRBD1|TRBJ1-2
CASSETGGNYGYTF
TGTGCCAGCAGTGAGACAGGGGGTAACTATGGCTACACCTTC
>TRBV7-9|-|TRBD1|TRBJ1-5
CASAQGALGQPQHF
TGTGCCAGCGCTCAGGGGGCGCTGGGTCAGCCCCAGCATTTT
>TRBV5-5|few|-|TRBJ1-5
CASSFSRTQNQPQHF
TGTGCCAGCAGCTTTTCTCGGACTCAGAATCAGCCCCAGCATTTT
>TRBV10-1|-|TRBD1|TRBJ1-4
CASDGDRGHRDEKLFF
TGCGCCAGCGATGGGGACAGGGGGCATCGCGATGAAAAACTGTTTTTT
>TRBV27|-|TRBD1|TRBJ1-6
CASSFARRGLLYNSPLHF
TGTGCCAGCAGTTTTGCGCGCAGGGGGCTCCTATATAATTCACCCCTCCACTTT
>TRBV18|-|-|TRBJ1-2
CASSPDRTGLGYTF
TGTGCCAGCTCACCCGACAGGACCGGGTTGGGCTACACCTTC
>TRBV6-5|once|-|TRBJ2-7
CASRTTGTITYEQYF
TGTGCCAGCAGGACGACAGGGACTATTACCTACGAGCAGTACTTC
>TRBV2|-|-|TRBJ1-1
CASSNRVEAFF
TGTGCCAGCAGTAACAGGGTGGAAGCTTTCTTT
>TRBV5-1|-|-|TRBJ1-1
CASSLDSGGSGVVDF
TGCGCCAGCAGCCTGGATAGTGGAGGGTCGGGAGTAGTGGACTTT
>TRBV5-4|-|-|TRBJ2-4
CASSSRTALAKNIQYF
TGTGCCAGCAGCTCCCGGACAGCTTTAGCCAAAAACATTCAGTACTTC
>TRBV30|-|-|TRBJ1-3
CAWSVGRRNTIYF
TGTGCCTGGAGCGTGGGACGGCGAAACACCATATATTTT
>TRBV28|-|-|TRBJ2-1
CASSSDGTDSYNEQFF
TGTGCCAGCAGTTCCGACGGGACGGATTCCTACAATGAGCAGTTCTTC
>TRBV27|-|-|TRBJ2-3
CASSFSGTQFTDTQYF
TGTGCCAGCAGTTTCTCCGGGACTCAATTCACAGATACGCAGTATTTT
>TRBV7-6|-|-|TRBJ2-3
CASSLGTRSTDTQYF
TGTGCCAGCAGCCTCGGGACCCGGAGCACAGATACGCAGTATTTT
>TRBV14|-|-|TRBJ2-7
CASSQDPPGVAEQYF
TGTGCCAGCAGCCAAGATCCCCCAGGGGTAGCCGAGCAGTACTTC
>TRBV9|few|-|TRBJ2-7
CASSVRGMTDEQYF
TGTGCCAGCAGCGTACGGGGTATGACAGACGAGCAGTACTTC
>TRBV12-3/TRBV12-4|-|-|TRBJ1-1
CASSEQGNTEAFF
TGTGCCAGCAGCGAACAGGGTAATACTGAAGCTTTCTTT
>TRBV10-2|-|-|TRBJ2-7
CASSEAYEQYF
TGCGCCAGCAGTGAGGCCTACGAGCAGTACTTC
>TRBV15|once|TRBD1|TRBJ2-7
CATSRDLPGQPISYEQYF
TGTGCCACCAGCAGAGATCTCCCGGGACAGCCAATTTCCTACGAGCAGTACTTC
>TRBV12-5|once|TRBD1|TRBJ1-5
CASGLVGGGRDRGRMGSGKQPQHF
TGTGCTAGTGGTTTGGTAGGAGGAGGCCGGGACAGGGGGCGAATGGGTAGCGGAAAGCAGCCCCAGCATTTT
>TRBV6-5|-|TRBD1|TRBJ1-1
CASSWTGTSGEAFF
TGTGCCAGCAGTTGGACAGGGACCTCGGGGGAAGCTTTCTTT
>TRBV7-9|-|-|TRBJ2-7
CASSLGYSYEQYF
TGTGCCAGCAGCTTGGGTTATAGCTACGAGCAGTACTTC
>TRBV24-1|-|TRBD1|TRBJ2-1
CATAGQGLYNEQFF
TGTGCCACCGCGGGACAGGGTCTCTACAATGAGCAGTTCTTC
>TRBV19|-|-|TRBJ2-7
CASATGHGSYEQYF
TGTGCCAGTGCCACGGGACACGGGTCCTACGAGCAGTACTTC
>TRBV19|-|-|TRBJ1-5
CASQGAGGNQPQHF
TGTGCCAGTCAGGGAGCCGGTGGCAATCAGCCCCAGCATTTT
>TRBV12-3/TRBV12-4|-|-|TRBJ1-1
CASSFHLNTEAFF
TGTGCCAGCAGTTTTCACCTGAACACTGAAGCTTTCTTT
>TRBV7-8|-|TRBD1|TRBJ2-7
CASSLRGTGFIAEQYF
TGTGCCAGCAGCTTAAGGGGGACAGGGTTTATCGCCGAGCAGTACTTC
>TRBV7-9|few|TRBD1|TRBJ2-2
CASSLVGRGILLNTGELFF
TGTGCCAGCAGCTTAGTAGGCAGGGGGATCCTATTGAACACCGGGGAGCTGTTTTTT
>TRBV28|-|-|TRBJ2-3
CASRPIRATDTQYF
TGTGCCAGCAGGCCGATTCGGGCCACAGATACGCAGTATTTT
>TRBV7-3|once|-|TRBJ2-1
CASSFSISSYNEQFF
TGTGCCAGCAGCTTCTCAATAAGCTCCTACAATGAGCAGTTCTTC
>TRBV4-1|-|TRBD2|TRBJ2-7
CASSRTSGGLSYEQYF
TGCGCCAGCAGCCGGACTAGCGGGGGCCTCTCCTACGAGCAGTACTTC
>TRBV28|-|-|TRBJ1-2
CASSTSVGSSLSGYTF
TGTGCCAGCAGTACCAGCGTGGGGTCGAGCTTGTCCGGCTACACCTTC